The 29 T cell receptor beta chains given below trace back to one sample, sequenced in a study of T-cell memory formation after mild COVID-19 (dated by TCRdb to the early 2020s). Libraries came from 5' RACE. Reads for this sample came from an Illumina NovaSeq 6000. In TCRdb, the public reads were trimmed at Q25 with fastp and aligned with MiXCR, with productive beta chains retained. Records with the same CDR3 protein are collapsed into one entry carrying the most frequent genes and DNA. Counted in this sample were about 350,000 distinct CDR3 sequences; around 20% of them appeared once. Of the sample, around 23% falls within the top ten clones. Material: PBMCs or a T cell subset sorted from them (not recorded which). The origin of the receptors is a man between 18 and 35 years old who had mild COVID-19 (a few samples of this study predate the infection). The sample titles of this study are shuffled in the database, so cell type and time point are left out; the donor was told from shared clones.

The CDR3 here is CASAAGQGTDTQYF. DNA for the CDR3: TGCGCCAGCGCCGCCGGGCAGGGTACAGATACGCAGTATTTT. V gene TRBV5-1 combines with J gene TRBJ2-3; a possible D gene is TRBD1 (5 bases). CDR1 is SGHRS and CDR2 is YFSETQ in the germline V gene. The CDR3 runs to 14 residues. V was pared by 7 bases and J by 3 bases, with 15 bases between.

The J gene is TRBJ1-1, the V gene TRBV6-6; perhaps TRBD1 as D (6 bases). CDR3 size: 14 residues. The V gene lost 11 bases and the J gene lost 6 bases, with 22 bases spanning the gap. Per germline, CDR1 MNHNY and CDR2 SVGAGI (reference sequence). In nucleotides, the CDR3 is TGTGCCGCCTCGGGGGGGGCCGACCGAGCTGAAGCTTTCTTT. Protein product: CAASGGADRAEAFF.

A few counts support this clonotype. The chain uses TRBV12-5 and TRBJ1-5, with 7 bases lining up with TRBD1. This CDR3 has 18 amino acids. Germline CDR1 and CDR2: LGHNT and FRNRAP. Losses at the gene ends were 0 bases for V and 0 bases for J; bases not matched to a gene: 8. In nucleotides, the CDR3 is TGTGCTAGTGGTTTGGTACGGGACAGTAGTTATAGCAATCAGCCCCAGCATTTT. It yields the protein CASGLVRDSSYSNQPQHF.

This sequence joins TRBV7-2 and TRBJ1-1; 10 nucleotides match TRBD1. The germline V gene has CDR1 SGHTA and CDR2 FQGNSA. This CDR3 region has 15 residues. After removal of 5 bases from V and 5 bases from J, the junction contained 8 bases not matched to a gene. This chain's CDR3 is CASSVTGQGRTEAFF. The CDR3 DNA reads as TGTGCCAGCAGCGTAACGGGACAGGGGAGGACTGAAGCTTTCTTT.

The chain uses TRBV7-9 and TRBJ2-3; a weak D match, TRBD1 (5 bases). The CDR3 totals 16 residues. Germline V CDR1 and CDR2: SEHNR, FQNEAQ (reference sequence). V shed 5 bases and J shed 6 bases, with 21 bases lying between them. CDR3 sequence reads: CASSLRVGVPSDTQYF. The DNA of the CDR3 is TGTGCCAGCAGCCTTCGGGTAGGGGTACCCTCCGATACGCAGTATTTT.

The chain couples TRBV7-6 to TRBJ2-2; D is ambiguous. The V end was cut by 1 base, the J end by 9 bases, with 9 bases between. The CDR3 consists of 13 residues. Germline V CDR1 and CDR2: SGHVS, FNYEAQ. CDR3 sequence: CASSLELRRELFF. The CDR3 DNA reads as TGTGCCAGCAGCTTAGAACTGCGCCGGGAGCTGTTTTTT.

At least ten counts were recorded for this clonotype. The V and J genes are TRBV12-3 or TRBV12-4 and TRBJ1-1, with D possibly being TRBD1 (5 bases). The CDR3 extends over 15 amino acids. V was trimmed by 6 bases and J by 2 bases, leaving 16 bases between them. CDR3 bases: TGTGCCAGCAGGGGGCCGTACGGATCTAACACTGAAGCTTTCTTT. This gives the protein CASRGPYGSNTEAFF.

V is TRBV4-3 and J is TRBJ1-1; 7 nucleotides agree with TRBD1. The junction had 7 bases not matched to a gene; V was cut back by 0 bases and J by 3 bases. CDR1 LGHNA and CDR2 YSLEER come from the germline V gene. The length of the CDR3 is 16 residues. The CDR3 DNA follows: TGCGCCAGCAGCCAAGATGCAGCGACAGGGCACACTGAAGCTTTCTTT. Translated, it gives CASSQDAATGHTEAFF.

A few counts support this clonotype. This chain joins TRBV5-1 and TRBJ2-3, with D unresolved. The V and J ends lost 0 bases and 4 bases respectively, with 15 bases between them. Germline V gene sequence: CDR1 SGHRS, CDR2 YFSETQ. The CDR3 covers 16 residues. The CDR3 loop reads CASSLGRSRSADTQYF. CDR3 DNA sequence: TGCGCCAGCAGCTTGGGAAGGTCCAGGTCCGCAGATACGCAGTATTTT. Combining the CDR3 with reference TRBV5-1 and TRBJ2-3 gives the whole variable domain KAGVTQTPRYLIKTRGQQVTLSCSPISGHRSVSWYQQTPGQGLQFLFEYFSETQRNKGNFPGRFSGRQFSNSRSEMNVSTLELGDSALYLCASSLGRSRSADTQYFGPGTRLTVL.

The rearrangement links TRBV10-2 to TRBJ2-5, with unresolved D. With 2 bases removed from V and 3 bases from J, the gap between germline ends came to 4 bases. This CDR3 spans 12 amino acids. Germline V gene data show CDR1 as WSHSY and CDR2 as SAAADI. CDR3 in amino acids: CASSEQKETQYF. In DNA, the CDR3 is TGCGCCAGCAGTGAGCAGAAAGAGACCCAGTACTTC.

The chain links TRBV2 to TRBJ2-1; D unresolved. V lost 2 bases, J lost 4 bases, and 9 bases lay in between. The CDR3 runs 14 residues. Germline CDR1 SNHLY, CDR2 FYNNEI. CDR3 sequence reads: CASSESYRYNEQFF. CDR3 bases: TGTGCCAGCAGTGAATCTTACAGATACAATGAGCAGTTCTTC.

Only one count was recorded for this clonotype. This rearrangement joins TRBV28 to TRBJ2-3, with 12 nucleotides matching TRBD2. V lost 7 bases, J lost 5 bases, and 16 bases stayed unmatched. Germline V CDR1 and CDR2: MDHEN, SYDVKM. The length of the CDR3 is 18 residues. CDR3: CASTNPRTSGVRGDTQYF. The DNA of the CDR3 is TGTGCCAGCACCAATCCCCGGACTAGCGGGGTGCGGGGAGATACGCAGTATTTT.

Ten or more counts support this clonotype. The chain employs TRBV5-1 and TRBJ2-1, with D maybe TRBD1 (6 bases). The CDR3 totals 15 residues. The germline gives CDR1 SGHRS, CDR2 YFSETQ. Trimming removed 1 base at V and 0 bases at J, with 8 bases between. The CDR3 loop reads CASSLLGGSYNEQFF. The CDR3 bases are TGCGCCAGCAGCTTGTTAGGGGGCTCCTACAATGAGCAGTTCTTC.

This clonotype was recorded a few times. The genes are TRBV3-1 and TRBJ2-1; D possibly corresponds to TRBD1 (6 bases). Trimming cost V 3 bases and J 8 bases, with 17 bases left between them. The CDR3 extends over 15 amino acids. The germline V gene encodes CDR1 LGHDT and CDR2 YNNKEL (reference sequence). The CDR3 protein is CASSQMTGDLDEQFF. In nucleotides, the CDR3 is TGTGCCAGCAGCCAGATGACAGGTGACTTGGATGAGCAGTTCTTC.

The chain is built from TRBV4-2 and TRBJ2-1; D is undetermined. The CDR3 runs to 14 residues. Per the germline V gene, CDR1 is LGHNA and CDR2 is YNFKEQ. The V gene lost 2 bases and the J gene lost 3 bases, with 8 bases spanning the gap. CDR3 nucleotide sequence: TGTGCCAGCAGCCAATCGGAGCTCTACAATGAGCAGTTCTTC. It encodes CASSQSELYNEQFF.

This clonotype was counted only a few times. The CDR3 nucleotides are TGTGCCAGCAGTTTGGGTTCAGGGGCAAGGCAGCCCCAGCATTTT. Amino acid sequence: CASSLGSGARQPQHF. The rearrangement uses TRBV12-3 or TRBV12-4 and TRBJ1-5, with D possibly being TRBD1 (6 bases). V was trimmed by 3 bases and J by 7 bases, leaving 16 bases between them. CDR3 length equals 15 residues.

V and J are TRBV6-5 and TRBJ2-1, with TRBD1 as a possible D gene (6 bases). The CDR3 runs to 15 residues. Trimming removed 5 bases at V and 2 bases at J, with 13 bases between. Germline CDR1 is MNHEY and CDR2 is SVGAGI. The CDR3 nucleotides are TGTGCCAGCAGTCCTACAGGGTGGGCCTACAATGAGCAGTTCTTC. This gives the protein CASSPTGWAYNEQFF.

The chain recombines TRBV3-1 with TRBJ1-3; TRBD1 might be the D (6 bases). The CDR3 loop spans 16 amino acids. V was cut by 1 base and J by 2 bases, with 12 bases left in between. Germline V CDR1 and CDR2: LGHDT, YNNKEL (reference sequence). The chain's CDR3 is CASSQGQALPGNTIYF. CDR3 nucleotides: TGTGCCAGCAGCCAAGGACAGGCGTTACCTGGAAACACCATATATTTT.

There are a few counts of this clonotype. CDR3 residues: CASSAVGLAGWNEQFF. The CDR3 DNA sequence: TGTGCCAGCAGCGCCGTGGGGCTAGCGGGTTGGAATGAGCAGTTCTTC. The rearrangement links TRBV7-2 to TRBJ2-1; TRBD2 aligns across 8 bases. After removal of 5 bases from V and 7 bases from J, the junction contained 13 bases not matched to a gene. Germline V gene lookup returns CDR1 SGHTA and CDR2 FQGNSA. CDR3 length: 16 residues.

A few counts support this clonotype. This chain links TRBV20-1 with TRBJ1-5; 7 bases are shared with TRBD1. The length of the CDR3 is 15 residues. The V gene end was trimmed by 6 bases and the J gene end by 4 bases; junction bases not matched to a gene: 12. Germline CDR1 DFQATT, CDR2 SNEGSKA (reference sequence). The CDR3 sequence is CSAPEGQQPNQPQHF. CDR3 bases: TGCAGTGCACCTGAGGGACAGCAACCTAATCAGCCCCAGCATTTT.

This chain uses TRBV6-5 with TRBJ2-4, with 7 bases lining up with TRBD1. With V trimmed by 0 bases and J by 5 bases, 4 bases remained unmatched. The CDR3 is 15 amino acids. CDR1 is MNHEY, CDR2 SVGAGI, per germline. The CDR3 bases are TGTGCCAGCAGTTACTCTGGGCAGGGGGAAAACATTCAGTACTTC. Translation: CASSYSGQGENIQYF.

V and J are TRBV6-6 and TRBJ1-5; D is uncertain. Germline CDR1 reads MNHNY; CDR2 reads SVGAGI (reference sequence). V was pared by 0 bases and J by 4 bases, with 10 bases between. The CDR3 has 15 residues. DNA for the CDR3: TGTGCCAGCAGTTACTCGATGGGCGTTAATCAGCCCCAGCATTTT. Its protein is CASSYSMGVNQPQHF.

The chain employs TRBV5-1 and TRBJ2-1; the match to TRBD2 covers 11 bases. V lost 1 base and J lost 7; bases outside the gene matches: 7. Germline assignment: CDR1 SGHRS and CDR2 YFSETQ. This CDR3 region has 16 residues. The CDR3 loop reads CASSLSLAGGANEQFF. For the CDR3, the DNA is TGCGCCAGCAGCTTGTCCCTAGCGGGGGGTGCGAATGAGCAGTTCTTC.

The rearrangement links TRBV14 to TRBJ2-7; D is ambiguous. Germline V gene sequence: CDR1 SGHDN, CDR2 FVKESK. Trimming took off 1 base at V and 0 bases at J, with 7 bases between the two ends. CDR3 size: 14 residues. The DNA of the CDR3 is TGTGCCAGCAGCCAAGTACAGTTCTCCTACGAGCAGTACTTC. This encodes CASSQVQFSYEQYF.

This clonotype occurred a few times. The V call is TRBV6-2 or TRBV6-3, the J call TRBJ2-4; unclear D gene. The germline V gene encodes CDR1 MNHEY and CDR2 SVGEGT. The CDR3 sequence is 13 residues long. V was pared by 4 bases and J by 8 bases, with 12 bases between. The CDR3 region has the DNA TGTGCCAGCAGTTCTACGAACGAGCACATTCAGTACTTC. As protein: CASSSTNEHIQYF.

This clonotype has just a few counts. The rearrangement uses TRBV12-3 or TRBV12-4 and TRBJ2-1, with a possible D match to TRBD1 (5 bases). Deletions cut 2 bases from V and 1 base from J, with 6 bases between. The CDR3 runs to 14 residues. The CDR3 here is CASSLPGSYNEQFF. DNA of the CDR3: TGTGCCAGCAGTTTACCAGGGTCCTACAATGAGCAGTTCTTC.

V is TRBV12-3 or TRBV12-4 and J is TRBJ1-1, with TRBD1 identical over 8 bases. V dropped 5 bases and J dropped 5; count of bases not matched to a gene: 7. The CDR3 covers 14 residues. The CDR3 coding sequence is TGTGCCAGCAGTCAGACAGGGGCTCGTACTGAAGCTTTCTTT. Translated, it gives CASSQTGARTEAFF.

This clonotype was seen a few times. The chain recombines TRBV5-6 with TRBJ1-4, with D maybe TRBD1 (6 bases). With 4 bases removed from V and 7 bases from J, the gap between germline ends came to 17 bases. The CDR3 contains 15 residues. Germline lookup yields CDR1 SGHDT and CDR2 YYEEEE. CDR3 DNA: TGTGCCAGCAGCCAGGGGACAACCAGGAGTGAAAAACTGTTTTTT. It codes for CASSQGTTRSEKLFF. Looking up the rest from reference TRBV5-6 and TRBJ1-4 gives the full variable domain: DAGVTQSPTHLIKTRGQQVTLRCSPKSGHDTVSWYQQALGQGPQFIFQYYEEEERQRGNFPDRFSGHQFPNYSSELNVNALLLGDSALYLCASSQGTTRSEKLFFGSGTQLSVL.

This clonotype was observed a few times. The chain employs TRBV7-3 and TRBJ1-3; D is unresolved. The V gene lost 1 base and the J gene lost 2 bases, with 3 bases spanning the gap. CDR1 SGHTA and CDR2 FQGTGA come from the germline V gene. This CDR3 is built from 13 residues. The CDR3 is CASSLNPGNTIYF. DNA of the CDR3: TGTGCCAGCAGCTTAAACCCTGGAAACACCATATATTTT.